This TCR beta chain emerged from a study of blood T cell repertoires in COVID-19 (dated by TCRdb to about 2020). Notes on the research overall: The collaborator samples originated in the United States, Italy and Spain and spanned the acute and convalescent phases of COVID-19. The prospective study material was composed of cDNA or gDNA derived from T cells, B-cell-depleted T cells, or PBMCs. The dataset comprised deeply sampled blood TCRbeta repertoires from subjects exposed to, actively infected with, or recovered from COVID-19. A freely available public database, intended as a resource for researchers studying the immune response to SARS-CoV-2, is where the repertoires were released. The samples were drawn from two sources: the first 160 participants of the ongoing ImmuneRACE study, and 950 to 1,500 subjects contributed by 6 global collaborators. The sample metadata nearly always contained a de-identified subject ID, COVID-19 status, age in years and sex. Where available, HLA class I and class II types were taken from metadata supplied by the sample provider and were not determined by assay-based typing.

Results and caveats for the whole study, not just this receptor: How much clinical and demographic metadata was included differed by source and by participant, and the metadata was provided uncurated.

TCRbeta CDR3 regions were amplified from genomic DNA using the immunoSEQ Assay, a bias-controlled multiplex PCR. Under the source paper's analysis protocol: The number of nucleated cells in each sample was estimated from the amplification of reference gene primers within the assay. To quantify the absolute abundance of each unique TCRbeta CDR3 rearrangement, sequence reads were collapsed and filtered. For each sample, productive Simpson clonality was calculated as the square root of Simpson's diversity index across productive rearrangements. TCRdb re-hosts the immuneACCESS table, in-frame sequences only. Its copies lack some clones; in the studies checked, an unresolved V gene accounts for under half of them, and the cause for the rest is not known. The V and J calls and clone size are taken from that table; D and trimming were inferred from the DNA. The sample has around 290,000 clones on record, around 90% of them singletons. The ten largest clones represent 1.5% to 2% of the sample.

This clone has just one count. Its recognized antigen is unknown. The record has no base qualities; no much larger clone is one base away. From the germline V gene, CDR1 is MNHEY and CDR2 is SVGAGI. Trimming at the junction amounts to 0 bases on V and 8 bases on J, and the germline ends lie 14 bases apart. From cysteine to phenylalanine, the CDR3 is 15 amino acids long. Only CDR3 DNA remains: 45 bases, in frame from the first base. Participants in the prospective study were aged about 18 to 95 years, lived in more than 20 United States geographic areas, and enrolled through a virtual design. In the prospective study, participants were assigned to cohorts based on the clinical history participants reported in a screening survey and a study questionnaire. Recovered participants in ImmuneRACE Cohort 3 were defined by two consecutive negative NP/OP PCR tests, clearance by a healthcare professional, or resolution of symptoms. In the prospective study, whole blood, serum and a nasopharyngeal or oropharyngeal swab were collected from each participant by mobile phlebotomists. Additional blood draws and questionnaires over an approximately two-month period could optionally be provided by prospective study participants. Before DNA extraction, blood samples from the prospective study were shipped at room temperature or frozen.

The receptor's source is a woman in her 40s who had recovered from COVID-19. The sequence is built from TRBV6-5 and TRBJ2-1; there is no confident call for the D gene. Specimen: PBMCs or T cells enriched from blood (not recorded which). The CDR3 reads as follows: CASSYSITARDEQFF. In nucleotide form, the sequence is TGTGCCAGCAGTTACTCGATAACTGCCCGGGATGAGCAGTTCTTC.